This TCR beta chain came from a study of blood T cell repertoires in COVID-19. About the study: Specimens from acute and convalescent COVID-19 originated in the United States, Italy and Spain. PBMCs, B-cell-depleted T cells, or T cells were the source of the cDNA or gDNA that made up the material.

This CDR3 is built from 15 residues. V gave up 4 bases and J gave up 5 bases; unmatched junction bases: 9. The germline CDR1 and CDR2 sequences are LGHDT and YNNKEL (reference sequence). As processed by the authors: Reference gene primer amplification in the assay estimated nucleated cell counts. Repertoires were generated with immunoSEQ multiplex PCR, while TCRdb's copy carries only in-frame clones and drops some. That table furnishes V, J and clone size, whereas the DNA furnished D and trimming. The table lists 160,000 or so clones, roughly nine tenths of them singletons. The sample holds one count of this clone.

Sample: peripheral blood. J is TRBJ2-3 and V is TRBV3-1 (or the pseudogene TRBV3-2); 7 bases are shared with TRBD2. The origin of this receptor is a woman in her seventies with acute or convalescent COVID-19. This CDR3 reads CASSPPLAGQDTQYF. CDR3 DNA: TGTGCCAGCAGCCCGCCCTTAGCGGGCCAAGATACGCAGTATTTT.